The T cell receptor (beta chain) described here comes from a study of OX40 agonist ivuxolimab in advanced cancers. General observations from the study: At 0.1 to 3.0 mg/kg and by week 6, CD4+ and CD8+ T cells in the blood had expanded clonally. It was also the case that some nonresponders had low normalized T-cell clonal expansion.

Prior autoimmune disease or systemic immunosuppression barred patients. Germline V gene lookup returns CDR1 LNHNV and CDR2 YYDKDF (reference sequence). CDR3 length equals 22 residues. Trimming took 5 bases from V and 0 from J, leaving 35 bases between them. Concerning this clone: Its antigen is currently unknown.

Sequencing was performed with immunoSEQ multiplex PCR; in TCRdb, only in-frame clones are kept and a portion is missing. The data contain around 140,000 clones, about 92% of them singletons. The chain combines TRBV15 with TRBJ2-7; D tentatively reads TRBD1 or TRBD2 (6 bases each). The source was CD4+ or CD8+ T cells sorted from blood, collected in a trial of the OX40 agonist ivuxolimab. The sequence was obtained from an adult with an advanced solid tumor such as melanoma, head and neck, liver or kidney cancer. CDR3 bases: TGTGCCACCAGCTCCCGGGGGCCTCCAATCCTGGCGCAGGTTTGGAGCTCCTACGAGCAGTACTTC. Translated: CATSSRGPPILAQVWSSYEQYF.